These T cell receptor beta chains were read from a single sample in a study of cytomegalovirus exposure and HLA in healthy donors. Using immunoSEQ multiplex PCR, the repertoire was profiled, and TCRdb retains in-frame clones only, with some absent. Of about 160,000 clones detected, around 69% appear once; the ten largest clones hold 2.8%. The sequenced material came from PBMCs. Source of these receptors: a woman in her 30s in good health and CMV-seronegative. The CDR3 runs from the conserved cysteine through the conserved F or W. The D gene is left open where the match is weak. Size is stated for part of the rows, as once, few or many counts, or as a class when the clone is expanded.

>.|TRBJ1-1|.|TRBV7-9
TGTGCCAGCAGCCCTGACACGCAGAACACTGAAGCTTTCTTT
CASSPDTQNTEAFF
>.|TRBJ1-2|TRBD1|TRBV29-1
TGCAGCGTTGAAGAAGGGACAGGGGGCTATGATGGCTACACCTTC
CSVEEGTGGYDGYTF
>.|TRBJ2-7|.|TRBV7-9
TGTGCCAGCAGCTTCCGGGAAACCTACGAGCAGTACTTC
CASSFRETYEQYF
>.|TRBJ1-1|TRBD1|TRBV7-2
TGTGCCAGCAGCTATCGACAGGGTGAAGCTTTCTTT
CASSYRQGEAFF
>.|TRBJ1-2|TRBD1|TRBV6-6
TGTGTCAGCCTCACTAGGGACAGGGGGCTCGGCTACACCTTC
CVSLTRDRGLGYTF
>once|TRBJ2-7|.|TRBV6-1
TGTGCCAGCAGTGTAGGACTTGGGTACGAGCAGTACTTC
CASSVGLGYEQYF
>.|TRBJ2-7|TRBD2|TRBV7-9
TGTGCCAGCAGCTTACGGGCTAGCGGGACTTACGAGCAGTACTTC
CASSLRASGTYEQYF
>.|TRBJ2-2|.|TRBV9
TGTGCCAGCAGCGGAACAGGAGAACACACCGGGGAGCTGTTTTTT
CASSGTGEHTGELFF
>.|TRBJ2-1|.|TRBV7-6
TGTGCCAGCAGCTTCGCATTAGGACTCAACAATGAGCAGTTCTTC
CASSFALGLNNEQFF
>once|TRBJ1-1|.|TRBV19
TGTGCCAGTAGTAACCGAGGGACATTTGGGATCACTGAAGCTTTCTTT
CASSNRGTFGITEAFF
>few|TRBJ1-5|TRBD1|TRBV30
TGTGCCTGGAGCCAGGGGGCGCCTACTCAGCCCCAGCATTTT
CAWSQGAPTQPQHF
>.|TRBJ1-1|TRBD1|TRBV20-1
TGCAGCGAGGGGGCAACCGCTTTCTTT
CSEGATAFF
>.|TRBJ2-7|TRBD1|TRBV5-8
TGTGCCAGCAGCCGGGTTCCAGGGGGCAACGAGCAGTACTTC
CASSRVPGGNEQYF
>.|TRBJ1-2|.|TRBV6-1
TGTGCCAGCAGAAAAGACAGAGCTAACTATGGCTACACCTTC
CASRKDRANYGYTF
>.|TRBJ2-7|TRBD1|TRBV6-5
TGTGCCAGCAGACGGACAGGGGGCGGATACGAGCAGTACTTC
CASRRTGGGYEQYF
>.|TRBJ2-7|.|TRBV4-3
TGCGCCAGCAGCCAAGGCGGAACCGAGCAGTACTTC
CASSQGGTEQYF
>few|TRBJ2-5|.|TRBV4-1
TGCGCCAGCAGCCAAGTTGGGGGGGCCTCCCGAGAGACCCAGTACTTC
CASSQVGGASRETQYF
>.|TRBJ1-5|TRBD1|TRBV2
TGTGCCAGCAGCCGGGACAGGGCTGGAAATCAGCCCCAGCATTTT
CASSRDRAGNQPQHF
>.|TRBJ1-3|.|TRBV9
TGTGCCAGCAGCACCCGGGGAGCTGGAAACACCATATATTTT
CASSTRGAGNTIYF
>.|TRBJ1-5|.|TRBV7-3
TGTGCCAGCAGCTCAGTGGGGGGGGCAGGTCAGCCCCAGCATTTT
CASSSVGGAGQPQHF
>few|TRBJ2-1|TRBD1|TRBV7-2
TGTGCCAGCACCAAGGCGGGGACAGGGGGCTATGAGCAGTTCTTC
CASTKAGTGGYEQFF
>.|TRBJ2-7|TRBD2|TRBV6-5
TGTGCCAGCAGTACAGCGGGAGAGCCCTACGAGCAGTACTTC
CASSTAGEPYEQYF
>.|TRBJ1-1|.|TRBV15
TGTGCCACCAGCAGATCTCCGGGACAGAACACTGAAGCTTTCTTT
CATSRSPGQNTEAFF
>few|TRBJ1-5|TRBD1|TRBV30
TGTGCCTGGAACCGGGACAGCGGTCAGCCCCAGCATTTT
CAWNRDSGQPQHF
>.|TRBJ2-7|.|TRBV6-6
TGTGCCAGCAGTCCCCGCGGGTCGGCCTACGAGCAGTACTTC
CASSPRGSAYEQYF
>.|TRBJ2-5|.|TRBV5-1
TGCGCCAGCAGCTTGGTTCAGGGAACAGAGACCCAGTACTTC
CASSLVQGTETQYF
>.|TRBJ2-1|TRBD2|TRBV5-5
TGTGCCAGCAGCTCTAGCGGCAATGAGCAGTTCTTC
CASSSSGNEQFF
>.|TRBJ2-2|.|TRBV15
TGTGCCCCCCTGCCGTTAGCCTTAAACACCGGGGAGCTGTTTTTT
CAPLPLALNTGELFF
>.|TRBJ2-3|.|TRBV7-2
TGTGCCAGCAGCCGCGGGACTCCTCGCACAGATACGCAGTATTTT
CASSRGTPRTDTQYF
>.|TRBJ2-7|TRBD2|TRBV4-2
TGTGCCAGCAGCCAAGCTGGACTAGCGGGAGTCTACGAGCAGTACTTC
CASSQAGLAGVYEQYF
>.|TRBJ1-6|TRBD1|TRBV5-1
TGCGCCAGCAGAGCCCCCGGGACAGCAAATAATTCACCCCTCCACTTT
CASRAPGTANNSPLHF
>once|TRBJ1-4|.|TRBV7-2
TGTGCCAGCAGCTTAGGTTCGGGACTTCCTGAAAAACTGTTTTTT
CASSLGSGLPEKLFF
>.|TRBJ1-1|TRBD1|TRBV12-5
TGTGCTAGTGAGCAGGGGGCAAGGGAGAACACTGAAGCTTTCTTT
CASEQGARENTEAFF
>few|TRBJ1-1|TRBD1|TRBV5-4
TGTGCCAGCAGCCTTGGACAGGTTGAAGCTTTCTTT
CASSLGQVEAFF
>.|TRBJ2-6|.|TRBV21-1
TGTGCCGTGTCCGGGACATCTGGGGCCAACGTCCTGACTTTC
CAVSGTSGANVLTF
>.|TRBJ1-1|.|TRBV25-1
TGTGCCAGCAGCACTACAGGGTACACTGAAGCTTTCTTT
CASSTTGYTEAFF
>few|TRBJ1-1|.|TRBV29-1
TGCAGCGTTGACTCTCCGAACACTGAAGCTTTCTTT
CSVDSPNTEAFF
>.|TRBJ2-7|TRBD1|TRBV10-2
TGCGCCAGCAGGCGCCCCGGGACAGGACGCTCCTACGAGCAGTACTTC
CASRRPGTGRSYEQYF
>.|TRBJ2-1|.|TRBV7-6
TGTGCCAGCAGCCACCCTTTGAGTTCCCACAATGAGCAGTTCTTC
CASSHPLSSHNEQFF
>.|TRBJ1-2|TRBD1|TRBV4-3
TGCGCCAGCAGCCAATCCGGGACAGGCCTCTATGGCTACACCTTC
CASSQSGTGLYGYTF
>.|TRBJ1-2|.|TRBV7-9
TGTGCCAGCAGCGGAAGGAAGAGGGACTTGGGCTATGGCTACACCTTC
CASSGRKRDLGYGYTF
>.|TRBJ1-2|TRBD1|TRBV5-5
TGTGCCAGCAGCACGCGACAGGGGGGGAACTATGGCTACACCTTC
CASSTRQGGNYGYTF
>.|TRBJ2-3|TRBD2|TRBV6-6
TGTGCCAGCAGTGACTTAGCGGGGGCCAGGGATACGCAGTATTTT
CASSDLAGARDTQYF
>.|TRBJ2-2|.|TRBV7-3
TGTGCCAGCAGCTCATCTTCTGGCGGGCGGGAGCTGTTTTTT
CASSSSSGGRELFF
>few|TRBJ1-2|.|TRBV18
TGTGCCAGCTCTCTCGGGGGGGCGTCGGATGGCTACACCTTC
CASSLGGASDGYTF
>.|TRBJ2-3|TRBD1|TRBV11-2
TGTGCCAGCAGCTCTTCGGGACAGGGGGCAGGTACGCAGTATTTT
CASSSSGQGAGTQYF
>.|TRBJ1-1|.|TRBV2
TGTGCCAGCTTCAGGGGATGGAGGACTGAAGCTTTCTTT
CASFRGWRTEAFF
>once|TRBJ2-1|TRBD2|TRBV27
TGTGCCAGCAGTTTAAAACTAGCGGGAGTTAATTATGAGCAGTTCTTC
CASSLKLAGVNYEQFF
>.|TRBJ1-1|.|TRBV19
TGTGCCAGTAGTATAGCGGGGGTGCGAAACACTGAAGCTTTCTTT
CASSIAGVRNTEAFF
>.|TRBJ1-5|.|TRBV7-9
TGTTCCAGCAGCTTAGCGGGGCAGGGCGGCAATCAGCCCCAGCATTTT
CSSSLAGQGGNQPQHF
>.|TRBJ2-6|.|TRBV7-2
TGTGCCAGCAGGACACACTCTGGGGCCAACGTCCTGACTTTC
CASRTHSGANVLTF